This T cell receptor (beta chain) was observed in a study of cytotoxic CD8 clonotypes in ibrutinib-treated CLL. The assay was immunoSEQ multiplex PCR, and TCRdb's table has in-frame clones only and misses some. The sample shows 15,000 to 20,000 clones, roughly 80% of them seen only once. Only a few counts were recorded for this clone. The antigen is undetermined. Germline CDR1 and CDR2: SGHVS and FNYEAQ. Trimming pared 1 base from V and 3 bases from J, leaving 4 bases between. The CDR3 is 13 amino acids. Study findings and constraints: Increased clonality at ibrutinib response gave way to a return toward baseline at progression. Baseline clonality exceeded age-matched healthy donors and tracked circulating CD8+ T-cell counts. Public clonotypes were uncommon and contracted or stayed stable on treatment.

The V and J genes are TRBV7-6 and TRBJ1-3; unclear D gene. The receptor was derived from a human donor with chronic lymphocytic leukemia. The sample consisted of PBMCs, taken before ibrutinib treatment. Here the CDR3 reads CASSLDGGNTIYF. CDR3 DNA sequence: TGTGCCAGCAGCTTAGACGGTGGAAACACCATATATTTT.